These 5 T cell receptor beta chains were all obtained from the same sample, sequenced in a study of blood T cell repertoires in COVID-19. Sequenced by immunoSEQ multiplex PCR; TCRdb stores in-frame clones only, minus some. The repertoire holds tens of thousands of clones, with roughly 70% as singletons. The source material was peripheral blood. These receptors came from a woman aged 55-70 years in a cohort sampled during active or convalescent COVID-19.

The chain has TRBV5-1 and TRBJ1-1; D is ambiguous. The CDR3 sequence is 12 residues long. Germline V gene data show CDR1 as SGHRS and CDR2 as YFSETQ. Trimming took 0 bases from V and 8 from J, leaving 8 bases between them. CDR3 sequence (DNA): TGCGCCAGCAGCTTGGAGGGAGGCGAAGCTTTCTTT. Its protein is CASSLEGGEAFF. The full variable domain, in which reference TRBV5-1 and TRBJ1-1 provide the parts outside the CDR3, is KAGVTQTPRYLIKTRGQQVTLSCSPISGHRSVSWYQQTPGQGLQFLFEYFSETQRNKGNFPGRFSGRQFSNSRSEMNVSTLELGDSALYLCASSLEGGEAFFGQGTRLTVV.

V and J are TRBV19 and TRBJ1-6, with D tentatively TRBD1 (5 bases). Trimming stripped 5 bases from V and 14 bases from J, with 19 bases between. The germline CDR1 and CDR2 sequences are LNHDA and SQIVND (reference sequence). This CDR3 contains 14 residues. In nucleotides, the CDR3 is TGTGCCAGTAGTGACGCGATTGTGGGGCTCACCCTCCACTTT. Amino acid sequence: CASSDAIVGLTLHF.

This chain connects TRBV6-6 to TRBJ2-5; tentative D call: TRBD1 (5 bases). V shed 5 bases and J shed 5 bases, with 12 bases lying between them. This CDR3 is 13 amino acids long. In germline, CDR1 is MNHNY, CDR2 SVGAGI (reference sequence). The CDR3 sequence is CASSPAGPETQYF. CDR3 coding DNA: TGTGCCAGCAGTCCGGCAGGGCCTGAGACCCAGTACTTC.

This clone has more than one count but fewer than ten. The CDR3: CASRAGTSGGSSYEQYF. The CDR3 nucleotides are TGTGCCAGCAGGGCCGGGACTAGCGGGGGGAGCTCCTACGAGCAGTACTTC. The chain joins TRBV2 to TRBJ2-7, with 15 nucleotides matching TRBD2. Germline CDR1 reads SNHLY; CDR2 reads FYNNEI. The V segment lost 6 bases and the J segment 0 bases; nucleotides outside the gene matches: 6. The CDR3 length is 17 residues.

This clone was seen just once. The J gene is TRBJ1-1, the V gene TRBV6-5; D perhaps matches TRBD1 (6 bases). This CDR3 is built from 13 residues. With 10 bases removed from V and 6 bases from J, the gap between germline ends came to 18 bases. The V gene's germline CDR1 is MNHEY and CDR2 SVGAGI. The CDR3 nucleotides are TGTGCCACCTACGTAGGGGGGGCTCCTGAAGCTTTCTTT. Translating it yields CATYVGGAPEAFF.